This TCR beta chain was identified in a study of cytomegalovirus exposure and HLA in healthy donors. Broader study findings: A classifier reportedly called cytomegalovirus status with high sensitivity and specificity. TCR beta chains numbering some 150 were designated cytomegalovirus-associated. Subsequent analysis showed first-cohort TCR clusters tending to co-occur in about 110 validation repertoires.

Of note for this clone: Its antigen is unidentified.

J lost 3 bases, V lost 5 bases, and 9 bases had no gene match. Germline values: CDR1 MDHEN, CDR2 SYDVKM. The CDR3 has 16 residues. Separate from the roughly 710-subject first cohort, the roughly 130-subject validation cohort was the one that the donors belonged to. Clones were sequenced by immunoSEQ multiplex PCR, and TCRdb holds only the in-frame ones, with some missing. Of some 56,000 clones listed, 93% were seen once; the top ten hold about 1.8%. The origin of this receptor is a woman under 30 in good health and CMV-seropositive. The chain combines TRBV28 with TRBJ1-2; TRBD1 matches at 10 bases. Material for sequencing was PBMCs. CDR3 sequence reads: CASSVGTGAFDYGYTF. Here the CDR3 DNA reads TGTGCCAGCAGTGTCGGGACAGGGGCGTTTGACTATGGCTACACCTTC.